Below are 27 T cell receptor beta chains sequenced from a single sample in a study of T cells in Graves' hyperthyroidism and ophthalmopathy. Amplified TCR beta CDR3 regions came from RNA transcripts. The HTBI primer set served for first-round RT-PCR of the TCR CDR3. Each CDR3 protein is one row after TCRdb ran MiXCR on the multiplex PCR reads. Seen here are 550,000 to 700,000 distinct CDR3 sequences, about half observed once, and the top ten hold around 20%. Sequencing was performed on peripheral blood or thyroid tissue (not recorded which). Source of these receptors: an adult woman with Graves' disease, either hyperthyroidism or ophthalmopathy (not recorded which).

The V and J genes are TRBV5-4 and TRBJ2-2, with D possibly being TRBD1 or TRBD2 (5 bases each). V lost 3 bases to trimming and J lost 0 bases, with 6 bases between them. Per germline, CDR1 SGHNT and CDR2 YYREEE (reference sequence). This CDR3 is built from 14 residues. In DNA, the CDR3 is TGTGCCAGCAGCTGGGACCCGAACACCGGGGAGCTGTTTTTT. This encodes CASSWDPNTGELFF. Looking up the rest from reference TRBV5-4 and TRBJ2-2 gives the full variable domain: ETGVTQSPTHLIKTRGQQVTLRCSSQSGHNTVSWYQQALGQGPQFIFQYYREEENGRGNFPPRFSGLQFPNYSSELNVNALELDDSALYLCASSWDPNTGELFFGEGSRLTVL.

The chain links TRBV25-1 to TRBJ1-4; no definite D call. The V gene's germline CDR1 is MGHDK and CDR2 SYGVNS. V gave up 2 bases and J gave up 12 bases, with 13 bases separating them. This CDR3 spans 13 amino acids. CDR3 DNA: TGTGCCAGCAGTGAAACTACTGGAAGGGAACTGTTTTTT. As protein: CASSETTGRELFF.

This chain links TRBV7-8 with TRBJ2-5, with 7 bases fitting TRBD2. Germline CDR1 is SGHVS and CDR2 is FQNEAQ. The J segment lost 7 bases and the V segment lost 1 base, leaving 12 bases of the junction unmatched. CDR3 length: 16 residues. The CDR3 DNA follows: TGTGCCAGCAGCTTAGGGGCCGGGAGGAGGGGACGGACCCAGTACTTC. Translation: CASSLGAGRRGRTQYF.

On this clonotype itself: One junction end does not reproduce the germline sequence, and a read error may be involved. This chain joins TRBV15 and TRBJ1-4; D ambiguous. CDR3 size: 15 residues. In germline, CDR1 is LNHNV, CDR2 YYDKDF (reference sequence). The DNA of the CDR3 is TGTGCCACGAGCAGAGATCGCGGGGTTGGCGAAAAACTGTTTTTT. Its protein product is CATSRDRGVGEKLFF.

On this clonotype: Since a much larger clone is just one base distant, this may be a read error. This chain uses TRBV6-6 with TRBJ1-1, with 8 bases aligning to TRBD1. Germline CDR1 is MNHNY and CDR2 is SVGAGI (reference sequence). The CDR3 is 14 residues long. CDR3 coding DNA: TGTGCCAGCAGATTACAGGGGGGACACACTGAAGCTCTCTTT. Encoded protein: CASRLQGGHTEALF.

This clonotype was counted at least ten times. This chain joins TRBV4-1 and TRBJ2-6, with 7 bases fitting TRBD2. Germline values: CDR1 MGHRA, CDR2 YSYEKL. V trimming: 2 bases; J trimming: 2 bases; junction bases outside the gene matches: 3. The CDR3 length is 16 residues. The CDR3 is CASSQREVAGANVLTF. As DNA, the CDR3 is TGCGCCAGCAGCCAACGGGAGGTAGCTGGGGCCAACGTCCTGACTTTC.

The chain recombines TRBV7-9 with TRBJ1-2; D not resolved. In germline, CDR1 is SEHNR, CDR2 FQNEAQ (reference sequence). The CDR3 has 14 residues. The CDR3 spells CARAVQPREYGYTF. Written as DNA, the CDR3 is TGTGCTAGAGCAGTACAGCCACGAGAGTATGGCTACACCTTC.

In the case of this clonotype: An end of the junction differs from the germline gene, which may be a read error. The rearrangement uses TRBV10-2 and TRBJ2-7, with D possibly matching TRBD2 (6 bases). This CDR3 has 13 residues. Germline V gene lookup returns CDR1 WSHSY and CDR2 SAAADI. CDR3 DNA: TGCGCCAGCAGCGGGGAGGTCGCCTACAAGCAGTACTTC. It codes for CASSGEVAYKQYF.

This clonotype was observed at least ten times. The chain employs TRBV6-6 and TRBJ1-3; D not certain. CDR1 is MNHNY, CDR2 SVGAGI, per germline (reference sequence). The V gene lost 6 bases and the J gene lost 5 bases, with 5 bases spanning the gap. The CDR3 loop spans 11 amino acids. The CDR3 here is CASRGRNTIYF. As DNA, the CDR3 is TGTGCCAGCAGGGGTAGAAACACCATATATTTT.

The sample holds a few counts of this clonotype. V gene TRBV4-1 combines with J gene TRBJ1-2; possibly TRBD1 for D (6 bases). Germline assignment: CDR1 MGHRA and CDR2 YSYEKL. The CDR3 sequence is 17 residues long. Between the trimmed V and J ends, which lost 2 bases and 0 bases, there was a span of 16 bases. The CDR3 DNA reads TGCGCCAGCAGCCAAAATCCCCCAGGGGCTACTAACTATGGCTACACCTTC. This sequence encodes CASSQNPPGATNYGYTF.

This clonotype has at least ten counts. J is TRBJ2-5 and V is TRBV7-8; no clear D gene. Trimming took off 1 base at V and 6 bases at J, with 6 bases between the two ends. From germline, CDR1 is SGHVS and CDR2 FQNEAQ. The CDR3 totals 12 residues. The CDR3 here is CASSLVLKTQYF. The CDR3, as DNA: TGTGCCAGCAGCTTAGTACTGAAGACCCAGTACTTC. Together with reference TRBV7-8 and TRBJ2-5, the CDR3 gives the full variable domain: GAGVSQSPRYKVAKRGQDVALRCDPISGHVSLFWYQQALGQGPEFLTYFQNEAQLDKSGLPSDRFFAERPEGSVSTLKIQRTQQEDSAVYLCASSLVLKTQYFGPGTRLLVL.

A word on this clonotype: This may stem from a read error, because a much larger clone lies one nucleotide away. This CDR3 is missing its conserved last phenylalanine or tryptophan, likely due to a read error. The V call is TRBV5-1, the J call TRBJ1-1; unclear D gene. Germline V gene sequence: CDR1 SGHRS, CDR2 YFSETQ. The CDR3 extends over 13 amino acids. V lost 0 bases and J lost 6, with 9 bases in between. The CDR3 DNA follows: TGCGCCAGCAGCTTGGCCGTGGCGTCTGAAGCTTTCCTT. As protein: CASSLAVASEAFL.

This chain uses TRBV7-9 with TRBJ1-6; 7 positions agree with TRBD1. Germline V lookup: CDR1 SEHNR, CDR2 FQNEAQ (reference sequence). V gave up 5 bases and J gave up 7 bases; unmatched junction bases: 8. This CDR3 has 15 amino acids. The CDR3 coding sequence is TGTGCCAGCAGCCCCCCCGGGACAGAAAATTCACCCCTCCACTTT. It translates to CASSPPGTENSPLHF.

To note about this clonotype: Possible read error: a much larger clone is one base away. The gene calls are TRBV4-2 and TRBJ2-7; possibly TRBD1 for D (6 bases). Germline CDR1 LGHNA, CDR2 YNFKEQ. Between the trimmed V and J ends, which lost 4 bases and 0 bases, there was a span of 13 bases. The CDR3 is 15 amino acids. Written as DNA, the CDR3 is TGTGCCAGCAGCCTAGTAGAAGGGGGCTCCTACGAGCAGTACTTC. Protein: CASSLVEGGSYEQYF.

A note on this clonotype: At one boundary the junction diverges from the germline segment, which might be a read error. The chain links TRBV28 to TRBJ2-7; D unclear. Germline V gives CDR1 MDHEN, CDR2 SYDVKM. The CDR3 totals 10 residues. CDR3 sequence: CTSSQYEQYF. The CDR3 region has the DNA TGTACCAGCAGTCAGTACGAGCAGTACTTC.

This clonotype has a count of ten or more. The chain couples TRBV29-1 to TRBJ1-1; no reliable D call. The CDR3 totals 13 residues. Trimming removed 4 bases from V and 1 base from J, with 10 bases in between. Germline loops: CDR1 SQVTM, CDR2 ANQGSEA. This CDR3 is CSVVGLRNTEAFF. For the CDR3, the DNA is TGCAGCGTTGTTGGTCTCAGGAACACTGAAGCTTTCTTT. The full variable domain, its missing parts supplied by reference TRBV29-1 and TRBJ1-1, is SAVISQKPSRDICQRGTSLTIQCQVDSQVTMMFWYRQQPGQSLTLIATANQGSEATYESGFVIDKFPISRPNLTFSTLTVSNMSPEDSSIYLCSVVGLRNTEAFFGQGTRLTVV.

In its sample, this clonotype was seen many times. This chain connects TRBV5-1 to TRBJ1-2, with D unclear. The germline V gene encodes CDR1 SGHRS and CDR2 YFSETQ. V was cut by 2 bases and J by 6 bases, with 11 bases left in between. CDR3 size: 13 residues. The CDR3 coding sequence is TGCGCCAGCAGCTTTAGTACCAACGATGGCTACACCTTC. Its translation is CASSFSTNDGYTF.

The DNA for the CDR3 is TGTGCCAGCAGCCAGGGTTTTGGTGAAAAACTGTTTTTT. Amino acid sequence: CASSQGFGEKLFF. The rearrangement uses TRBV7-2 and TRBJ1-4, with D perhaps TRBD1 (5 bases). Germline V lookup: CDR1 SGHTA, CDR2 FQGNSA. The CDR3 is 13 amino acids. With 5 bases removed from V and 7 bases from J, the gap between germline ends came to 11 bases.

The chain joins TRBV20-1 to TRBJ2-7; D perhaps matches TRBD2 (7 bases). There are 12 residues in the CDR3. Per germline, CDR1 DFQATT and CDR2 SNEGSKA (reference sequence). The V gene lost 8 bases and the J gene lost 3 bases, with 14 bases spanning the gap. CDR3: CSLGRGIYEQYF. The CDR3 coding sequence is TGCAGTTTGGGGAGGGGGATCTACGAGCAGTACTTC.

The chain links TRBV9 to TRBJ1-1; D perhaps matches TRBD1 (5 bases). The germline CDR1 and CDR2 sequences are SGDLS and YYNGEE. This CDR3 has 15 residues. V was cut by 0 bases and J by 0 bases, with 9 bases left in between. For the CDR3, the DNA is TGTGCCAGCAGCGTAGAAGGGACCATGAACACTGAAGCTTTCTTT. As protein: CASSVEGTMNTEAFF.

This clonotype has a count of ten or more. The chain carries TRBV7-9 and TRBJ2-7; 12 bases are shared with TRBD2. The length of the CDR3 is 15 residues. In germline, CDR1 is SEHNR, CDR2 FQNEAQ (reference sequence). V lost 5 bases and J lost 6; bases outside the gene matches: 8. In DNA form, the CDR3 reads TGTGCCAGCAGCCCCCTCCGGACTAGCGGGACCGAGCAGTACTTC. Amino acids: CASSPLRTSGTEQYF.

This clonotype is a singleton in its sample. The J gene is TRBJ1-1, the V gene TRBV7-9; 7 nucleotides line up with TRBD1. The CDR3 is 14 amino acids. CDR1 is SEHNR and CDR2 is FQNEAQ in the germline V gene (reference sequence). The junction had 5 bases not matched to a gene; V was cut back by 6 bases and J by 1 base. The CDR3, as DNA: TGTGCCAGCAGGCCTACAGGGGCGAACACTGAAGCTTTCTTT. This codes for CASRPTGANTEAFF.

The sample holds a few counts of this clonotype. The V gene is TRBV10-3, the J gene TRBJ2-7; 8 nucleotides match TRBD1. The trim removed 4 bases at V and 4 bases at J, leaving 6 bases unmatched. Germline V CDR1 and CDR2: ENHRY, SYGVKD. The CDR3 totals 14 residues. Here the CDR3 reads CAISAGQGEYEQYF. The CDR3 nucleotides are TGTGCCATCAGTGCCGGACAGGGTGAATACGAGCAGTACTTC.

For the CDR3, the DNA is TGTGCCAGCAGCCACGGGCCCCAGGGCGGCTACACCTTC. The encoded protein is CASSHGPQGGYTF. The V and J genes are TRBV7-2 and TRBJ1-2; tentative D call: TRBD1 (5 bases). Looked up from germline, CDR1 is SGHTA and CDR2 is FQGNSA. Trimming pared 5 bases from V and 8 bases from J, leaving 15 bases between. The CDR3 is 13 amino acids.

The V and J genes are TRBV2 and TRBJ1-1; TRBD1 aligns across 8 bases. This CDR3 region has 13 residues. The J segment lost 7 bases and the V segment lost 2 bases, leaving 3 bases of the junction unmatched. Germline V lookup: CDR1 SNHLY, CDR2 FYNNEI. CDR3 coding DNA: TGTGCCAGCAGTGAACGGGGACAGGATGAAGCTTTCTTT. It yields the protein CASSERGQDEAFF.

With regard to this clonotype: This could be a read error, since a much larger clone is one nucleotide away. The chain joins TRBV4-1 to TRBJ1-1; TRBD1 matches at 9 bases. Per germline, CDR1 MGHRA and CDR2 YSYEKL. CDR3 size: 15 residues. The CDR3 region has the DNA TGCGCCAGCAGCCAGGACAGGGGCCACATCACTGAAGCTTCCTTT. Translation: CASSQDRGHITEASF.

This clonotype came up many times. The V and J genes are TRBV12-3 or TRBV12-4 and TRBJ2-7; D is perhaps TRBD1 (5 bases). The CDR3 extends over 14 amino acids. Trimming pared 1 base from V and 5 bases from J, leaving 12 bases between. CDR3 DNA: TGTGCCAGCAGTTTAGTGGCAGGGTTGCACGAGCAGTACTTC. Its translation: CASSLVAGLHEQYF.